This entry lists 26 T cell receptor beta chains sequenced from one sample in a study of identical twins. One entry per CDR3 protein, called by TCRdb with MiXCR from the 5' RACE reads. There are about 730,000 distinct CDR3 sequences in the sample; 21% occur only once, and approximately 4.3% lies in the top ten. This same sample was also part of a study on T cells expressing NK-cell markers.

Source material: PBMCs. The receptors here all came from a woman aged 18-29 years in good health.

The rearrangement uses TRBV20-1 and TRBJ2-1; D remains unclear. The CDR3 totals 11 residues. The germline V gene has CDR1 DFQATT and CDR2 SNEGSKA (reference sequence). Trimming removed 5 bases from V and 6 bases from J, with 8 bases in between. The CDR3 region has the DNA TGCAGTGCTCGGCAGTTCAATGAGCAGTTCTTC. Translation gives CSARQFNEQFF.

This clonotype was found a few times. This chain connects TRBV12-3 or TRBV12-4 to TRBJ2-1; a possible D gene is TRBD2 (6 bases). Trimming left V 3 bases short and J 5 bases short, with 11 bases between. The CDR3 contains 14 residues. CDR3 in amino acids: CASSFGGMNNEQFF. The DNA of the CDR3 is TGTGCCAGCAGTTTTGGGGGGATGAACAATGAGCAGTTCTTC.

This clonotype has more than one count but fewer than ten. One junction end disagrees with the germline gene, perhaps due to a read error. CDR3 in amino acids: CASSLAGAIGEQYF. CDR3 nucleotides: TGTGCCAGCAGCCTAGCGGGGGCCATCGGGGAGCAGTACTTC. This rearrangement joins TRBV7-2 to TRBJ2-7; TRBD2 matches at 10 bases. CDR3 length equals 14 residues. Germline CDR1 SGHTA, CDR2 FQGNSA.

This chain links TRBV9 with TRBJ2-7, with no clear D. The CDR3 runs to 14 residues. Trimming stripped 4 bases from V and 0 bases from J, with 11 bases between. Germline V lookup: CDR1 SGDLS, CDR2 YYNGEE. CDR3 loop: CASSPTGFSYEQYF. CDR3 nucleotides: TGTGCCAGCAGCCCCACCGGTTTCTCCTACGAGCAGTACTTC.

CDR3 loop: CASRRGQGVNEQFF. In DNA, the CDR3 is TGTGCCAGCAGGAGGGGGCAGGGGGTGAATGAGCAGTTCTTC. This chain joins TRBV6-1 and TRBJ2-1; 7 bases are a match to TRBD1. With 6 bases clipped from V and 7 bases from J, the junction kept 9 bases outside the gene matches. The V gene's germline CDR1 is MNHNS and CDR2 SASEGT. The CDR3 totals 14 residues.

This clonotype was observed many times. The genes are TRBV5-1 and TRBJ2-4; TRBD2 might be the D (5 bases). CDR1 and CDR2 from the germline V gene are SGHRS and YFSETQ. The CDR3 runs to 12 residues. V was trimmed by 4 bases and J by 6 bases, leaving 8 bases between them. CDR3 bases: TGCGCCAGCAGCCCTGAGGGAAACATTCAGTACTTC. Protein: CASSPEGNIQYF.

In its sample, this clonotype was seen a few times. The chain joins TRBV12-3 or TRBV12-4 to TRBJ2-1; D uncertain. CDR3 length: 14 residues. V lost 6 bases and J 9 bases, leaving 18 bases between the germline ends. Here the CDR3 DNA reads TGTGCCAGCAGGGCTGATAGAGTCTCTGTTGAGCAGTTCTTC. It codes for CASRADRVSVEQFF.

A few counts support this clonotype. CDR3 sequence: CASSASGAVTDTQYF. CDR3 bases: TGTGCCAGCAGCGCGTCAGGGGCGGTAACAGATACGCAGTATTTT. The chain is built from TRBV9 and TRBJ2-3; a weak D match, TRBD1 (6 bases). Trimming stripped 3 bases from V and 3 bases from J, with 14 bases between. The CDR3 loop spans 15 amino acids. CDR1 and CDR2 from the germline V gene are SGDLS and YYNGEE.

V and J are TRBV12-3 or TRBV12-4 and TRBJ2-7; 8 bases line up with TRBD2. The V segment lost 1 base and the J segment 4 bases; nucleotides outside the gene matches: 6. The CDR3 loop spans 15 amino acids. The CDR3 DNA is TGTGCCAGCAGTTTAGGACTAGCGCGGGCTTACGAGCAGTACTTC. Translated: CASSLGLARAYEQYF.

This clonotype has more than one count but fewer than ten. The rearrangement joins TRBV9 to TRBJ2-3; D remains unclear. V dropped 0 bases and J dropped 5 bases, with 7 bases sitting between them. This CDR3 contains 13 residues. Germline V gene lookup returns CDR1 SGDLS and CDR2 YYNGEE. In DNA form, the CDR3 reads TGTGCCAGCAGCGTAGTTATGGGAGATACGCAGTATTTT. Amino acid sequence: CASSVVMGDTQYF.

On this clonotype itself: A junction end diverges from the germline sequence, so it may reflect a read error. The gene calls are TRBV10-3 and TRBJ2-7; weak D call: TRBD1 (6 bases). Germline CDR1 reads ENHRY; CDR2 reads SYGVKD. The CDR3 totals 14 residues. The CDR3 is CATSESIGDNEQYF. The DNA of the CDR3 is TGTGCCACCAGTGAGTCTATTGGGGACAACGAGCAGTACTTC.

The V gene is TRBV20-1, the J gene TRBJ2-1; 14 nucleotides match TRBD2. The ends lost 2 bases at V and 7 bases at J; junction bases unmatched: 16. This CDR3 region has 19 residues. From germline, CDR1 is DFQATT and CDR2 SNEGSKA (reference sequence). CDR3 residues: CSARPPPGLAGADGNEQFF. The CDR3, as DNA: TGCAGTGCTAGACCTCCTCCGGGACTAGCGGGAGCAGATGGAAATGAGCAGTTCTTC.

The CDR3 is CASTQDDPSSLHEQYF. The CDR3 DNA is TGCGCCAGCACCCAGGACGACCCATCCAGCCTGCACGAGCAGTACTTC. The rearrangement uses TRBV5-1 and TRBJ2-7, with D unclear. The V gene's germline CDR1 is SGHRS and CDR2 YFSETQ. The CDR3 contains 16 residues. V was pared by 6 bases and J by 5 bases, with 24 bases between.

The J gene is TRBJ2-1, the V gene TRBV12-3 or TRBV12-4; no firm D call. This CDR3 is 12 amino acids long. Between the trimmed V and J ends, which lost 7 bases and 7 bases, there was a span of 11 bases. The CDR3 sequence: CASTLRVNEQFF. For the CDR3, the DNA is TGTGCCAGCACCCTTCGGGTGAATGAGCAGTTCTTC.

This clonotype was picked up a small number of times. This sequence joins TRBV20-1 and TRBJ1-3, with 8 nucleotides matching TRBD1. The CDR3 extends over 14 amino acids. V shed 5 bases, J shed 4 bases, and the junction held 7 bases outside the gene matches. Germline CDR1 and CDR2: DFQATT and SNEGSKA (reference sequence). CDR3 loop: CSALQGAGGNTIYF. The CDR3 DNA sequence: TGCAGTGCTCTTCAGGGGGCTGGGGGAAACACCATATATTTT.

This clonotype was seen a few times. The chain recombines TRBV7-2 with TRBJ2-7; 7 bases map to TRBD1. This CDR3 contains 16 residues. The germline V gene has CDR1 SGHTA and CDR2 FQGNSA. The ends lost 1 base at V and 4 bases at J; junction bases unmatched: 10. The chain's CDR3 is CASSLEWTGKGYEQYF. CDR3 nucleotide sequence: TGTGCCAGCAGCTTAGAATGGACAGGAAAGGGGTACGAGCAGTACTTC.

This clonotype has just a few counts. CDR3 nucleotides: TGTGCCAGCAGCCCCCACCAAACAGGGAAATACGAGCAGTACTTC. Translating gives CASSPHQTGKYEQYF. The chain recombines TRBV9 with TRBJ2-7; D possibly corresponds to TRBD1 (6 bases). Trimming shortened V by 4 bases and J by 4 bases, and 18 bases separated the two germline ends. From germline, CDR1 is SGDLS and CDR2 YYNGEE. The CDR3 has 15 residues.

The rearrangement joins TRBV12-3 or TRBV12-4 to TRBJ2-1; D remains ambiguous. The CDR3 loop spans 13 amino acids. The V and J ends lost 3 bases and 7 bases respectively, with 10 bases between them. CDR3 sequence (DNA): TGTGCCAGCAGTTTCCAAGACCTTAATGAGCAGTTCTTC. Translating gives CASSFQDLNEQFF.

V gene TRBV12-3 or TRBV12-4 combines with J gene TRBJ1-5; 7 nucleotides agree with TRBD1. The CDR3 is 14 amino acids. V was clipped by 4 bases and J by 5 bases; unmatched bases: 5. The CDR3: CASSSVTGDQPQHF. CDR3 in DNA: TGTGCCAGCAGTTCAGTAACAGGGGATCAGCCCCAGCATTTT.

This clonotype was recorded many times. The chain uses TRBV7-9 and TRBJ2-7; 7 bases align to TRBD1. The CDR3 has 17 residues. Germline trimming cut 8 bases from V and 2 bases from J; bases unmatched to any gene: 18. The germline V gene encodes CDR1 SEHNR and CDR2 FQNEAQ (reference sequence). CDR3 in DNA: TGTGCCAGCTACCAGTACAGGGGCCTCAAAGGCACCTACGAGCAGTACTTC. Its protein product is CASYQYRGLKGTYEQYF.

This clonotype was detected a few times. The chain links TRBV18 to TRBJ2-6; TRBD1 matches at 7 bases. The CDR3 is made up of 18 amino acids. The V and J ends lost 3 bases and 0 bases, in that order; junction bases with no gene match: 8. Germline V lookup: CDR1 KGHSH, CDR2 LQKENI. CDR3 nucleotides: TGTGCCAGCTCACCCGACAGGGCTAATAGCTCTGGGGCCAACGTCCTGACTTTC. This sequence encodes CASSPDRANSSGANVLTF.

This clonotype came up many times. The genes are TRBV20-1 and TRBJ2-5; 12 bases align to TRBD2. The CDR3 length is 15 residues. Germline-derived CDR1 and CDR2 are DFQATT and SNEGSKA (reference sequence). V lost 1 base, J lost 5 bases, and 5 bases stayed unmatched. The CDR3 nucleotides read TGCAGTGCTAGAGTGCCCGGACTAGCGGGGGAGACCCAGTACTTC. Amino acid sequence: CSARVPGLAGETQYF.

This clonotype was found a few times. V and J are TRBV5-1 and TRBJ2-3; D remains unclear. The CDR3 sequence is 13 residues long. Germline values: CDR1 SGHRS, CDR2 YFSETQ. Trimming left V 0 bases short and J 3 bases short, with 5 bases between. The CDR3 DNA reads TGCGCCAGCAGCTTGGAGACGACAGATACGCAGTATTTT. Encoded protein: CASSLETTDTQYF.

The chain is built from TRBV7-6 and TRBJ2-7; tentative D call: TRBD2 (6 bases). Trimming cost V 4 bases and J 0 bases, with 13 bases left between them. The CDR3 loop spans 15 amino acids. The germline gives CDR1 SGHVS, CDR2 FNYEAQ. The CDR3 nucleotides read TGTGCCAGCAGCTACCTAGCGCAAAGCTCCTACGAGCAGTACTTC. This sequence encodes CASSYLAQSSYEQYF.

This clonotype showed up just a few times. The chain has TRBV9 and TRBJ2-3, with D uncertain. There are 15 residues in the CDR3. V lost 6 bases and J 1 base, leaving 15 bases between the germline ends. The germline gives CDR1 SGDLS, CDR2 YYNGEE. The CDR3 coding sequence is TGTGCCAGCACCCAACCCGGTGGGGGCACAGATACGCAGTATTTT. Its translation is CASTQPGGGTDTQYF.

This rearrangement joins TRBV12-3 or TRBV12-4 to TRBJ1-6; no reliable D call. V lost 3 bases to trimming and J lost 7 bases, with 10 bases between them. The CDR3 loop spans 14 amino acids. The CDR3 DNA sequence: TGTGCCAGCAGTTTTGGCTCTCGGAATTCACCCCTCCACTTT. Protein: CASSFGSRNSPLHF.